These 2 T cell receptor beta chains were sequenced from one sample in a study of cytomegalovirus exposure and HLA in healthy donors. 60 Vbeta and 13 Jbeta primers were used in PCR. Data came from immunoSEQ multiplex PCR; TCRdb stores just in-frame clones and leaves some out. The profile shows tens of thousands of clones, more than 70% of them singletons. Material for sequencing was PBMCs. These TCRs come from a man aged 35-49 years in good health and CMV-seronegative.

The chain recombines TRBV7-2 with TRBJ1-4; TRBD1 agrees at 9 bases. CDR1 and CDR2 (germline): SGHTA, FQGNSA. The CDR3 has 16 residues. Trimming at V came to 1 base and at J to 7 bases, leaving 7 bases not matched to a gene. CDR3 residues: CASSLGIRQGVEKLFF. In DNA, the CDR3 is TGTGCCAGCAGCTTAGGCATTCGACAGGGGGTTGAAAAACTGTTTTTT.

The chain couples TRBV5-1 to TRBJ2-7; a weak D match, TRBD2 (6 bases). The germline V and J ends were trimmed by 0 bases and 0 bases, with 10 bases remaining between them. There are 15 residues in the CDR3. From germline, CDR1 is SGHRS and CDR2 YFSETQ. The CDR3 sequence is CASSLVPGDSYEQYF. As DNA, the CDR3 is TGCGCCAGCAGCTTGGTTCCGGGGGACTCCTACGAGCAGTACTTC. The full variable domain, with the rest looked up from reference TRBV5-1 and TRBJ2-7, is KAGVTQTPRYLIKTRGQQVTLSCSPISGHRSVSWYQQTPGQGLQFLFEYFSETQRNKGNFPGRFSGRQFSNSRSEMNVSTLELGDSALYLCASSLVPGDSYEQYFGPGTRLTVT.